The sequence of this T cell receptor beta chain was determined in a study of cytomegalovirus exposure and HLA in healthy donors (dated by TCRdb to about 2017). Background on the whole study: According to an earlier analysis of 587 of the donors, about 179 million T cells yielded approximately 120 million unique TCR beta sequences and around 280 Gb of sequence data. In an earlier analysis of around 540 of the donors, high-throughput TCR beta sequencing was used to judge whether each TCR beta V gene segment behaved as functional or pseudogenic. On average, 235,054 unique TCR beta nucleotide sequences were sequenced per donor among a few hundred genotyped donors of the cohort, with 15% to 20% of those sequences being non-productive. The later analysis used no new phenotypic data to find candidate immune exposures, relying instead on TCR beta sequences and their occurrence across donors. The T cell repertoires of 670 or so subjects were profiled by immunosequencing and related to cytomegalovirus serostatus. Roughly 300 gigabases of sequencing data and 70 million to 100 million unique TCR sequences made up an early release that covered over 550 HLA-typed donors. High-throughput TCR immunosequencing, statistical association of individual TCRs with disease status, and machine learning were combined to predict cytomegalovirus infection status. The study aimed to test whether cataloging public T cell receptors could reveal signatures of past pathogen exposure. Typing coverage differed by locus: A, B, C, DRB1 and DQB1 were typed in roughly 620-630 donors, DQA1 in approximately 520, DPA1 in 600 to 610, and DPB1 in around 490. Because of strong linkage in the cohort, 4 to 6 DR-DQ haplotypes were treated as single units for association and clustering. All discovery cohort repertoires had been generated using a single sequencing platform. Genome-wide SNP genotypes for about 65% of the roughly 670 donors were used in a later genetic analysis, which treated that subset as a discovery cohort. Among the approximately 430 genotyped donors, approximately 76% belonged to the genetic ancestry cluster associated with self-reported Caucasian donors. Alongside the repertoire data, information on donor age, sex, ethnicity and CMV serostatus was compiled. HLA typing included class I and class II loci at four-digit resolution. In addition to the first cohort of several hundred subjects, a separate validation cohort of under 150 different subjects was used. A later analysis re-analyzed previously published TCR beta repertoires from hundreds of donors and added high-resolution HLA genotyping to study TCR occurrence patterns. Summary of the overall study and its limitations: The study gave a list of under 200 TCR beta chains associated with cytomegalovirus. The presence/absence analyses assumed that sequencing depth was roughly uniform across donors, and that assumption may not be true. Because counts were too low, 15 to 20 rarely observed V segments, including chromosome 9 orphons, were excluded from the earlier analysis of some 590 of the donors. The 87-base-pair reads could not distinguish some IMGT-functional V segments, including TRBV6-2 and TRBV6-3, so those segments were excluded. Strong co-occurrence of HLA alleles, especially DR and DQ, made assigning TCR associations to individual alleles difficult. A later analysis found that HLA-associated TCR beta chains were more clonally expanded and had lower generation probabilities than equally common non-associated chains. Broadly in line with IMGT annotations, most TCR beta V segments showed up in productive rearrangements about 87% or about 30% of the time in an earlier analysis of several hundred of the donors. It was suggested by the authors that the approach could potentially be generalized to other disease states and immunological phenotypes. Correlated functional status among segregating V segments might reflect linkage disequilibrium, but an unknown experimental factor could not be ruled out. Because HLA typing was missing for some donors at each locus, association tests included only the typed subset. According to a later genetic analysis, donors in an Asian-associated ancestry cluster had fewer N-insertions in productive TCRs than the roughly 670-donor mean. A cluster of highly shared sequence variants was judged likely to be a technical artifact of the sequencing pipeline. A few of the identified cytomegalovirus-associated TCR beta chains were confirmed in vitro to be specific for cytomegalovirus antigens. In a later analysis, the rate of TCR association differed among HLA loci, with DRB1 alleles having the most associated TCRs and HLA-C alleles having the fewest. In a later analysis, most CMV-associated TCR beta chains were found to appear HLA-restricted, with HLA associations seemingly driven largely by CMV exposure. Only TCR beta chains were sequenced in this cohort, and the absence of alpha or paired-chain data limited detectable features. V-gene and J-gene trimming of TCR beta chains was associated with a missense DCLRE1C variant in a later genetic analysis, and the association was replicated in an independent cohort. At a false discovery rate of 0.05, a later analysis linked under 20,000 TCR beta sequences to specific HLA alleles. The classifier was reported to diagnose cytomegalovirus status with high specificity and sensitivity in both the original cohort and the validation cohort. According to a later analysis, parvovirus B19, influenza, CMV and Epstein-Barr virus appeared linked to several top co-occurrence clusters. Across donors, most TCR sequences were observed very rarely, whereas some public TCRs were present in many individuals. A further reported finding was that TCR beta sequences accurately predicted the HLA-A and HLA-B alleles for most subjects in the first cohort. Immune exposure information for the cohort was limited to CMV serostatus.

The method behind the library was the immunoSEQ multiplex PCR assay. For the multiplex PCR, a mixture combining 60 forward primers for TCR Vbeta segments and 13 reverse primers for TCR Jbeta segments was used. A multiplex PCR assay on genomic DNA amplified the CDR3 region of rearranged TCR beta genes. The amplified TCR beta libraries were sequenced on the Illumina HiSeq System as 87-base-pair reads. As for how the authors treated the data: A later analysis tallied about 77 million unique TCR beta chains across the 660 or so repertoires, and 10 million to 11 million of those chains were shared by two or more donors. Raw reads were error-corrected and collapsed into unique sequences by a nearest-neighbor algorithm in which closely related sequences were merged to remove PCR and sequencing errors. CDR3 sequences were aligned to IMGT reference sequences to assign V, D and J gene segments. For a sequence to be retained, at least a six-nucleotide match to both a V gene segment and a J gene segment was required. A rearrangement was called productive if the CDR3 had no stop codons and remained in frame with V and J, and every other rearrangement was called non-productive. CDR3 was defined by IMGT convention, running from the second conserved V-encoded cysteine to the conserved J-encoded phenylalanine. The earlier analysis of 587 of the donors excluded any sequence lacking an unambiguous match to a single V gene segment. In an earlier analysis of more than 500 of the donors, a V segment was called functional when productive rearrangements were above 56.7%, and segregating when the standard deviation between donors exceeded 5%. A statistical classification framework was built for diagnosing cytomegalovirus status from the catalog of TCR beta chain sequences. A later analysis assigned V and J genes by comparing TCR nucleotide sequences with IMGT/GENE-DB human TR gene sequences. A later analysis assigned CDR3 sequences and most-parsimonious VDJ recombination scenarios with the TCRdist pipeline. In a later analysis, every TCR beta chain was defined by the combination of its CDR3 amino acid sequence and its V-gene family, and reads without a unique V-gene family were dropped. In a later analysis, 550 to 650 highly shared, low-generation-probability nucleotide sequences were removed to address suspected cross-contamination and a sequencing artifact. For each public chain, a later analysis derived a clonal expansion index from normalized ranks of inferred template counts within each repertoire. A later analysis computed generation probabilities with a VDJ recombination model fitted to out-of-frame rearrangements, and checked the results against IGoR. In a later analysis, TCR-TCR, TCR-HLA and TCR-CMV co-occurrence was scored with hypergeometric tests, and a repertoire-size bias correction was applied to TCR pairs. A later analysis estimated false discovery rates by permuting HLA or CMV assignments 20 times. A later analysis grouped co-occurring TCRs with DBSCAN, adding TCRdist sequence similarity when clustering within HLA-allele-positive subsets. For co-occurrence clustering, repertoires with fewer than 30,000 or more than 120,000 public chains were excluded, along with roughly 5 repertoires with anomalous nucleotide sharing. Imported from immuneACCESS, the table was reduced by TCRdb to in-frame sequences with V and J called. These copies leave out some clones; in studies compared against another copy, an unresolved V gene accounts for under half, and the cause of the remainder is not known. The DNA was the basis for D and trimming; V, J and clone size are from that table. This sample comprises 150,000 to 200,000 clones, 65% to 85% of them detected only once. Together, the top ten hold 7.1% of the sample.

The CDR3 holds 16 amino acids from the cysteine to the phenylalanine. CDR3 DNA only is kept here, 48 bases in frame from base 1. CDR1 SEHNR and CDR2 FQNEAQ are derived from the germline V gene (reference sequence). Trimming accounts for 5 bases at V and 4 bases at J, while the number of junction bases matched to no gene is 11. About this clone: The antigen it binds to is not known. Base qualities are missing; no much larger clone stands one base away.

The cohort was made up of around 720 healthy bone marrow donors. Cohort members were all nominally healthy when sampled, although unrecorded immune exposures were likely present. The donor was CMV seropositive and belonged to the group of 250 to 350 seropositive cohort members. Each donor provided a peripheral blood sample, and peripheral blood mononuclear cells were used for TCR beta sequencing. Genomic DNA was extracted from the blood cell samples with the Qiagen DNeasy Blood Extraction Kit. This receptor chain uses TRBV7-9 and TRBJ1-5; 7 nucleotides in the junction match TRBD1. This receptor was taken from a middle-aged man in good health and CMV-seropositive. The material sequenced was PBMCs. This receptor carries the CDR3 CASSLGTAASNQPQHF. The sequenced DNA is TGTGCCAGCAGCCTCGGGACAGCCGCCTCAAATCAGCCCCAGCATTTT.